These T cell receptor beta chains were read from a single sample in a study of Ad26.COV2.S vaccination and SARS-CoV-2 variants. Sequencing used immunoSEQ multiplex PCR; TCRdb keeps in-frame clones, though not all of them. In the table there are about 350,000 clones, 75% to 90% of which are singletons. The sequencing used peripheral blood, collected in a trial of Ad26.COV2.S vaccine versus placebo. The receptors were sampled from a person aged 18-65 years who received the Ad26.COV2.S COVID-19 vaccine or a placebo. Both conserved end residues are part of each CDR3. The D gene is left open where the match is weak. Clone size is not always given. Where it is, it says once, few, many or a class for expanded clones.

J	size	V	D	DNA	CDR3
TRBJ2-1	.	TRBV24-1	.	TGTGCCACCACCGCCAATCGGTCCCCGGAGGGTGAGCAGTTCTTC	CATTANRSPEGEQFF
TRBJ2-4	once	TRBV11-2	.	TGTGCCAGCAGCTCGGGACTCCCCTCCATAGCCAAAAACATTCAGTACTTC	CASSSGLPSIAKNIQYF
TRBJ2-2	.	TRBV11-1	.	TGTGCCAGCTCCCGCGAGCTCCTGAACACCGGGGAGCTGTTTTTT	CASSRELLNTGELFF
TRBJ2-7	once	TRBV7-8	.	TGTGCCAGCAGCTTGGGAGGGGGGGCGGAATACCAAATCTTC	CASSLGGGAEYQIF
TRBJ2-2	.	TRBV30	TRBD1	TGTGCCTGGACCAAACAGGGGGACACCGGGGAGCTGTTTTTT	CAWTKQGDTGELFF
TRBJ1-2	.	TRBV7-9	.	TGTGCCAGCAGCTCCGACGGGGTCAGAGGCTACACCTTC	CASSSDGVRGYTF
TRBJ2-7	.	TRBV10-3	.	TGTGCCATCAGTGAGTCGATGGACCCCTACGAGCAGTACTTC	CAISESMDPYEQYF
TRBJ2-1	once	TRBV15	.	TGTGCCACCAGCAGGGGGGGAAGGTCCTACAATGAGCAGTTCTTC	CATSRGGRSYNEQFF
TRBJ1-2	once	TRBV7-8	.	TGTGCCAGCAGCTTAAGCCGGGACGGTAACTATGGCTACACCTTC	CASSLSRDGNYGYTF
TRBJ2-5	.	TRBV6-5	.	TGTGCCAGCAGTTACGACCGAGAGACCCAGTACTTC	CASSYDRETQYF
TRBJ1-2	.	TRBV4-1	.	TGCGCCAGCAGCCAAGTTTCCCTCGGGGGTCTGGGAAATGGCTACACCTTC	CASSQVSLGGLGNGYTF
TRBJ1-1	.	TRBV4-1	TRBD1	TGCGCCAGCAGCCCGTTATACAGGGGGCGAGGGAACACTGAAGCTTTCTTT	CASSPLYRGRGNTEAFF
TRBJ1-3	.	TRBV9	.	TGTGCCAGCAGCCTGGGAGGGACCGCCGGAGTGACCATATATTTT	CASSLGGTAGVTIYF
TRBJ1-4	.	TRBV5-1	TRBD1	TGCGCCAGCAGCCGGGGACAGGAAAATGAAAAACTGTTTTTT	CASSRGQENEKLFF
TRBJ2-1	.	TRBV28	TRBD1	TGTGCCAGCACTTCTCACAGACAGGGGGCTATTGAGCAGTTCTTC	CASTSHRQGAIEQFF
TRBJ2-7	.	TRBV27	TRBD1	TGTGCCAGCAGTGGAGGGACAGGGACGGACGAGCAGTACTTC	CASSGGTGTDEQYF
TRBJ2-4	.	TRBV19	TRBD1	TGTGCCAGTACCGGGACAGGGAAAAACATTCAGTACTTC	CASTGTGKNIQYF
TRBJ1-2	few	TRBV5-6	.	TGTGCCAGCAGCCTAGCCCAGGCCTTCTATGGCTACACCTTC	CASSLAQAFYGYTF
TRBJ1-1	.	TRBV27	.	TGTGCCAGCAGTTTATCGACGGTGACAGTTGGGAGAGCTTTCTTT	CASSLSTVTVGRAFF
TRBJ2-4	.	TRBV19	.	TGTGCCAGTAGGAAAGGGATGGACAAAAACATTCAGTACTTC	CASRKGMDKNIQYF
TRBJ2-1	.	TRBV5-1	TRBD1	TGCGCCAGCAGCGGGACAGGGCCCAACTACAATGAGCAGTTCTTC	CASSGTGPNYNEQFF
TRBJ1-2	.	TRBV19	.	TGTGCCAGTAGTATGCGACTGTCGCAAGAGGGCTACACCTTC	CASSMRLSQEGYTF
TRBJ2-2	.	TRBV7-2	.	TGTGCCAGCAGCCCAGGCCGTTACCGTGCCGGGGAGCTGTTTTTT	CASSPGRYRAGELFF
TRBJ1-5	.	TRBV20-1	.	TGCAGTGCTAGGACAGGGCCCCAGCATTTT	CSARTGPQHF
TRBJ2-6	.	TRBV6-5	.	TGTGCCAGCAGGGCATCGAGCTCTGGGGCCAACGTCCTGACTTTC	CASRASSSGANVLTF
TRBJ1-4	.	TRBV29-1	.	TGCAGCGGGGGGACGGCTCGGGATGAAAAACTGTTTTTT	CSGGTARDEKLFF
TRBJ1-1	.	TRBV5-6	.	TGTGCCAGCAGCCCAATGTCGGGGATGAACACTGAAGCTTTCTTT	CASSPMSGMNTEAFF
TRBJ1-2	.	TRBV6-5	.	TGTGCCAGCAGTTACTCGGCCCGACATACCTATGGCTACACCTTC	CASSYSARHTYGYTF
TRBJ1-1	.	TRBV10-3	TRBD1	TGTGCCATCAGCCGGCGACAGGGCGATAACACTGAAGCTTTCTTT	CAISRRQGDNTEAFF
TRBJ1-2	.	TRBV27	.	TGTGCCAGCAGTCGATGGCCGTGGGGCTACACCTTC	CASSRWPWGYTF
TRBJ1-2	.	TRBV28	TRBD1	TGTGCCAGCAGGCCGGCGGGACAGGGGGATGGCTACACCTTC	CASRPAGQGDGYTF
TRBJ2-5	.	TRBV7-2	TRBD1	TGTGCCAGCAACGAACAGGGGGCGCGGGAGACCCAGTACTTC	CASNEQGARETQYF
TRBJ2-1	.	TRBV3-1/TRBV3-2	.	TGTGCCAGCCGCCAAGATGGGATCCACAATGAGCAGTTCTTC	CASRQDGIHNEQFF
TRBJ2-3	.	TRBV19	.	TGTGCCAGTAGTATAGCGCCAGATACGCAGTATTTT	CASSIAPDTQYF
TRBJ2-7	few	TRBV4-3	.	TGCGCCAGCAGCCAAGACGAGGCCTACGAGCAGTACTTC	CASSQDEAYEQYF
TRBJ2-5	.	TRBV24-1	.	TGTGCCACCAGTGAATGGGGAAAAGAGACCCAGTACTTC	CATSEWGKETQYF
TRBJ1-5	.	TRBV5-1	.	TGCGCCAGCAGCTTGTGGGGGGAGGCCAACCAGCCCCAGCATTTT	CASSLWGEANQPQHF
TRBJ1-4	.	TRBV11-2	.	TGTGCCAGCAGCTGGGGGGGAAGTGAAAAACTGTTTTTT	CASSWGGSEKLFF
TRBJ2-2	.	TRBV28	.	TGTGCCAGCAGTTTGGGTGGGGCTCTGTGGGCCGGGGAGCTGTTTTTT	CASSLGGALWAGELFF
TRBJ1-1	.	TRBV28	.	TGTGCCAGCAGTTTAGTCATGCAAGCCGAAGCTTTCTTT	CASSLVMQAEAFF
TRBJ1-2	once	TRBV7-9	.	TGTGCCAGCAGCTTATCGGCAGGGAGGGGCTATGGCTACACCTTC	CASSLSAGRGYGYTF
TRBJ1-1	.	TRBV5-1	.	TGCGCCAGCCACGCCGGGGCGCGGAAGACTGAAGCTTTCTTT	CASHAGARKTEAFF
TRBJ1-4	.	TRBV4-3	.	TGCGCCAGCAGCCAAGGTATACGGGGAGGCAATGAAAAACTGTTTTTT	CASSQGIRGGNEKLFF
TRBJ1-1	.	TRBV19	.	TGTGCCACCAGACAGACGAGAGAAGCTTTCTTT	CATRQTREAFF
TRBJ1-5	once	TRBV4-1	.	TGCGCCAGCAGCCAAGATCGGTATCAGCCCCAGCATTTT	CASSQDRYQPQHF
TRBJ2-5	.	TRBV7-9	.	TGTGCCAGCAGCCCGAAAGAGACCCAGTACTTC	CASSPKETQYF